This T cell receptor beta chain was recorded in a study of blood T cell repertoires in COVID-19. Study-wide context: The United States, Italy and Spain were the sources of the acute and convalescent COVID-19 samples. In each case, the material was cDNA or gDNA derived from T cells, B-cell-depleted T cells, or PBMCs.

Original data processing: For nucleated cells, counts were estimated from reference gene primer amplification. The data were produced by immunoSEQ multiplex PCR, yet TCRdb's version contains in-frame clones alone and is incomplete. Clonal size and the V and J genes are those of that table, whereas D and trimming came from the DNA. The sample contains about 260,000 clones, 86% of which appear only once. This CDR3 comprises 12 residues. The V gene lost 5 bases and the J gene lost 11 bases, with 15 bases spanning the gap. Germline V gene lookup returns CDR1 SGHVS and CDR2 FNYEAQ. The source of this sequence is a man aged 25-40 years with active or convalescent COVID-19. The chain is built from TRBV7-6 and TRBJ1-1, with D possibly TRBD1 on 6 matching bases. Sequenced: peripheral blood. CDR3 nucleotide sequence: TGTGCCAGCAGCCAAAATCAGGGGCGTGCTTTCTTT. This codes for CASSQNQGRAFF.